Following are 15 T cell receptor beta chains from one sample sequenced in a study of tumor-infiltrating lymphocytes in glioblastoma multiforme. Three nested ARM-PCR rounds with V-beta and C-beta primers built TCRB libraries. TCRdb re-called the multiplex PCR reads with MiXCR, one entry per CDR3 protein. The repertoire holds 10,000 to 15,000 distinct CDR3 sequences, 64% seen once, with approximately 32% in the top ten. The sample was brain tumor tissue. The receptors come from a male donor with glioblastoma.

This chain uses TRBV11-2 with TRBJ2-5, with D possibly being TRBD1 or TRBD2 (7 bases each). The CDR3 length is 14 residues. Trimming removed 5 bases at V and 11 bases at J, with 21 bases between. Germline values: CDR1 SGHAT, CDR2 FQNNGV. Here the CDR3 DNA reads TGTGCCAGCAGCACGGGAGGAGCGGGACAGAAGCAGTACTTC. Residues: CASSTGGAGQKQYF.

The genes are TRBV20-1 and TRBJ2-1; 12 bases line up with TRBD2. The CDR3 consists of 15 residues. J lost 6 bases, V lost 6 bases, and 9 bases had no gene match. Germline V lookup: CDR1 DFQATT, CDR2 SNEGSKA (reference sequence). Written as DNA, the CDR3 is TGCAGTGCCCTGAAACTAGCGGGAGGACCCAATGAGCAGTTCTTC. This gives the protein CSALKLAGGPNEQFF.

A remark on this clonotype: An end of the junction does not agree with germline; a read error may underlie this. The chain recombines TRBV29-1 with TRBJ2-1, with D perhaps TRBD2 (5 bases). This CDR3 has 13 residues. The germline V gene has CDR1 SQVTM and CDR2 ANQGSEA. The CDR3 here is CSVDSVTSGERFF. CDR3 in DNA: TGCAGCGTTGATAGCGTAACTTCCGGTGAGCGGTTCTTC.

As regards this clonotype: One junction end disagrees with the germline gene, perhaps due to a read error. DNA of the CDR3: TGTGCCAGCAGCCAACCGCGATTCTCTGGGGCCAACGTCCCGACTTTC. Protein sequence: CASSQPRFSGANVPTF. V and J are TRBV6-5 and TRBJ2-6, with a possible D match to TRBD1 (5 bases). Looked up from germline, CDR1 is MNHEY and CDR2 is SVGAGI. This CDR3 has 16 residues.

Regarding this clonotype: No conserved phenylalanine or tryptophan is present at the end of the CDR3, so a read error is the likely explanation. The V gene is TRBV10-2, the J gene TRBJ1-1; TRBD1 matches at 8 bases. The CDR3 length is 16 residues. Germline V CDR1 and CDR2: WSHSY, SAAADI. V shed 0 bases and J 3 bases; nucleotides not matched to a gene: 6. The CDR3 loop reads CASSESDRGHDTEAFL. For the CDR3, the DNA is TGCGCCAGCAGTGAGTCTGACAGGGGACACGACACTGAAGCTTTCCTT.

This clonotype was detected a few times. The chain uses TRBV10-3 and TRBJ2-3, with no clear D. CDR1 is ENHRY, CDR2 SYGVKD, per germline. V was clipped by 4 bases and J by 2 bases, with 10 bases between them. The CDR3 spans 14 residues. The CDR3 loop reads CAISGWLPTDTQYF. Written as DNA, the CDR3 is TGTGCCATCAGTGGCTGGCTCCCCACAGATACGCAGTATTTT.

The chain has TRBV6-6 and TRBJ2-1; D not certain. The CDR3 runs 13 residues. V lost 4 bases and J lost 10, with 14 bases in between. Germline V gene data show CDR1 as MNHNY and CDR2 as SVGAGI (reference sequence). CDR3 nucleotides: TGTGCCAGCAGTTCAAGCGAAGACCAGGAGCAGTTCTTC. Protein product: CASSSSEDQEQFF.

This clonotype was observed a few times. The CDR3 carries no conserved terminal phenylalanine or tryptophan, so it likely arises from a read error. The chain joins TRBV6-5 to TRBJ2-7; 9 nucleotides align to TRBD2. The CDR3 consists of 18 residues. J was trimmed by 5 bases and V by 2 bases; bases with no gene match: 16. Germline CDR1 reads MNHEY; CDR2 reads SVGAGI. CDR3: CASSYPTMAGGPSHEQYY. The CDR3 DNA follows: TGTGCCAGCAGTTACCCTACTATGGCGGGAGGGCCTAGCCACGAGCAGTACTAC.

This clonotype was counted a single time. The rearrangement links TRBV6-2 or TRBV6-3 to TRBJ2-3; no clear D. Germline V gene lookup returns CDR1 MNHEY and CDR2 SVGEGT. V gave up 0 bases and J gave up 2 bases, with 9 bases separating them. The CDR3 contains 15 residues. The chain's CDR3 is CASSYSSLPTDTQYF. In nucleotides, the CDR3 is TGTGCCAGCAGTTACTCAAGCCTCCCCACAGATACGCAGTATTTT.

The rearrangement links TRBV20-1 to TRBJ2-1; 13 positions match TRBD2. The CDR3 runs 16 residues. Germline-derived CDR1 and CDR2 are DFQATT and SNEGSKA (reference sequence). J gave up 10 bases and V 3 bases, and 12 bases lay outside the gene matches. CDR3 residues: CSASRSGLAGMSEQFF. DNA for the CDR3: TGCAGTGCTAGTCGATCGGGACTAGCGGGAATGAGCGAGCAGTTCTTC.

The chain combines TRBV5-6 with TRBJ2-2; no firm D call. Germline lookup yields CDR1 SGHDT and CDR2 YYEEEE. The length of the CDR3 is 13 residues. V was clipped by 4 bases and J by 6 bases, with 10 bases between them. CDR3 residues: CASSARRPGELFF. In DNA, the CDR3 is TGTGCCAGCAGCGCCAGACGGCCCGGGGAGCTGTTTTTT.

Note on this clonotype: No conserved phenylalanine or tryptophan is present at the end of the CDR3, so a read error is the likely explanation. The DNA of the CDR3 is TGTGCCAGCAGCGATAGGAAACGAATGAACACTGAAGCTTTCATT. Translation gives CASSDRKRMNTEAFI. The chain uses TRBV11-3 and TRBJ1-1; D not certain. V lost 5 bases and J lost 0, with 13 bases in between. The CDR3 has 15 residues. In germline, CDR1 is SGHNT, CDR2 YENEEA.

On this clonotype: The junction shows a germline mismatch at one end, possibly a read error. V usage is TRBV20-1 and J usage is TRBJ2-5; no definite D call. CDR1 and CDR2 from the germline V gene are DFQATT and SNEGSKA (reference sequence). The CDR3 sequence is 15 residues long. This CDR3 is CSATMWTTHQETEYF. CDR3 in DNA: TGCAGTGCAACTATGTGGACGACCCACCAAGAGACCGAGTACTTC.

A note on this clonotype: An end of the junction differs from the germline gene, which may be a read error. The chain links TRBV20-1 to TRBJ1-2; 8 nucleotides line up with TRBD1. The CDR3 contains 15 residues. In germline, CDR1 is DFQATT, CDR2 SNEGSKA (reference sequence). CDR3 sequence: CSARLTGVGSYGYPF. The CDR3, as DNA: TGCAGTGCTCGATTGACAGGGGTGGGCTCTTATGGCTACCCCTTC.

This chain joins TRBV5-4 and TRBJ2-2, with D tentatively TRBD2 (6 bases). Germline lookup yields CDR1 SGHNT and CDR2 YYREEE (reference sequence). CDR3 length equals 16 residues. Trimming removed 10 bases at V and 5 bases at J, with 24 bases between. CDR3 region: CAGTFSGKARTGELFF. The DNA for the CDR3 is TGTGCCGGTACCTTTAGCGGAAAGGCCCGGACCGGGGAGCTGTTTTTT.